This TCR beta chain comes out of a study of T cells of healthy individuals. TCRdb recomputed calls from the 5' RACE reads with MiXCR, one row per CDR3 protein. Of 45,000 to 60,000 distinct CDR3 sequences listed, about 15% are singletons. This receptor was taken from a human donor in good health.

This chain's CDR3 is CASSTGGYGYTF. The CDR3, as DNA: TGTGCCAGCAGTACAGGGGGCTATGGCTACACCTTC. The chain couples TRBV27 to TRBJ1-2; 8 nucleotides match TRBD1. CDR1 MNHEY and CDR2 SMNVEV come from the germline V gene (reference sequence). This CDR3 is built from 12 residues. J gave up 4 bases and V 5 bases, and 0 bases lay outside the gene matches.